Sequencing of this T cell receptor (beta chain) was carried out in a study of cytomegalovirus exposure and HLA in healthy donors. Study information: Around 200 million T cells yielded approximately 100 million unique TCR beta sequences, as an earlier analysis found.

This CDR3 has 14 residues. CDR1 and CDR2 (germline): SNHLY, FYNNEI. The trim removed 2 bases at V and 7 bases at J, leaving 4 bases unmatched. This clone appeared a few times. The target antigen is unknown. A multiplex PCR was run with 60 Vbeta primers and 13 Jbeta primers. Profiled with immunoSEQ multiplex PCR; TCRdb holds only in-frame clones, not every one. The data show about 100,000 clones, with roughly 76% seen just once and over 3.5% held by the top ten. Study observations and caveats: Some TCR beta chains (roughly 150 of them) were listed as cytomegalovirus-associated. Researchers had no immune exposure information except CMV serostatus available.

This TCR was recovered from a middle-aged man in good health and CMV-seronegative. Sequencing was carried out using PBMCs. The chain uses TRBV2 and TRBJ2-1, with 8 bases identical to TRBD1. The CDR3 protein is CASSERQGPNEQFF. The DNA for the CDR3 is TGTGCCAGCAGTGAAAGACAGGGGCCTAATGAGCAGTTCTTC.